Below, 19 T cell receptor beta chains from the same sample are listed, as sequenced in a study of blood T cell repertoires in COVID-19. The repertoire was sequenced with immunoSEQ multiplex PCR; TCRdb's copy has only in-frame clones and lacks some. Counted here are 120,000 or so clones, over 65% occurring once; the ten biggest clones make up 3% to 5%. Sequencing was carried out using peripheral blood. These receptors all come from a man between 60 and 75 years old with acute or convalescent COVID-19.

This chain links TRBV7-2 with TRBJ1-1; no clear D. V was pared by 4 bases and J by 4 bases, with 13 bases between. Germline CDR1 SGHTA, CDR2 FQGNSA. The CDR3 has 14 amino acids. This CDR3 is CASSWNLRGTEAFF. The CDR3 region has the DNA TGTGCCAGCAGCTGGAATTTACGGGGCACTGAAGCTTTCTTT.

In the case of this clone: A junction end diverges from the germline sequence, so it may reflect a read error. The genes are TRBV2 and TRBJ2-1; no firm D call. This CDR3 comprises 15 residues. In germline, CDR1 is SNHLY, CDR2 FYNNEI. The CDR3 here is CASSEAFISYNEQFF. The DNA of the CDR3 is TGTGCCAGCAGCGAAGCGTTTATCTCCTACAATGAGCAGTTCTTC.

The rearrangement joins TRBV18 to TRBJ2-3, with TRBD1 matching over 10 bases. The CDR3 contains 15 residues. J was trimmed by 1 base and V by 6 bases; bases with no gene match: 4. The germline gives CDR1 KGHSH, CDR2 LQKENI. The CDR3 DNA reads as TGTGCCAGCTCCTCCGGGACAGGGGGCACAGATACGCAGTATTTT. Translating gives CASSSGTGGTDTQYF.

This clone was seen more than once but under ten times. V usage is TRBV10-1 and J usage is TRBJ2-7, with D perhaps TRBD2 (5 bases). The germline CDR1 and CDR2 sequences are WNHNN and SYGVQD (reference sequence). The CDR3 is 17 residues long. The ends were cut back, 2 bases at V and 5 bases at J, with 22 bases in the middle. The DNA of the CDR3 is TGCGCCAGCAGTGAGCGCTTCGAAGGATGGGAGCCGGACGAGCAGTACTTC. This encodes CASSERFEGWEPDEQYF.

The chain recombines TRBV5-1 with TRBJ1-1, with unresolved D. Germline CDR1 and CDR2: SGHRS and YFSETQ. This CDR3 is 16 amino acids long. V lost 2 bases, J lost 3 bases, and 17 bases lay in between. The CDR3 is CASSFHRGRGDTEAFF. CDR3 sequence (DNA): TGCGCCAGCAGCTTCCACCGTGGCCGGGGTGACACTGAAGCTTTCTTT.

The J gene is TRBJ1-4, the V gene TRBV6-6; D call uncertain. This CDR3 is built from 10 residues. Trimming removed 10 bases at V and 4 bases at J, with 4 bases between. Germline V lookup: CDR1 MNHNY, CDR2 SVGAGI (reference sequence). CDR3 protein: CATFNEKLFF. CDR3 in DNA: TGTGCCACCTTTAATGAAAAACTGTTTTTT.

This clone was detected once. The genes are TRBV7-2 and TRBJ2-3; D perhaps matches TRBD1 (6 bases). Trimming cost V 2 bases and J 2 bases, with 11 bases left between them. The CDR3 contains 15 residues. Germline loops: CDR1 SGHTA, CDR2 FQGNSA. CDR3 protein: CASSLSQGSTDTQYF. The CDR3 bases are TGTGCCAGCAGCTTATCGCAGGGGTCCACAGATACGCAGTATTTT.

Comment on this clone: Different DNA sequences within this sample yield the same CDR3. The chain recombines TRBV9 with TRBJ2-7; 11 bases agree with TRBD1. With 4 bases clipped from V and 2 bases from J, the junction kept 2 bases outside the gene matches. In germline, CDR1 is SGDLS, CDR2 YYNGEE. CDR3 length equals 14 residues. For the CDR3, the DNA is TGTGCCAGCAGCCCGGGACAGGGGGCCTACGAGCAGTACTTC. Its protein product is CASSPGQGAYEQYF. The variable domain in full, with the rest retrieved from reference TRBV9 and TRBJ2-7, is DSGVTQTPKHLITATGQRVTLRCSPRSGDLSVYWYQQSLDQGLQFLIQYYNGEERAKGNILERFSAQQFPDLHSELNLSSLELGDSALYFCASSPGQGAYEQYFGPGTRLTVT.

The rearrangement uses TRBV24-1 and TRBJ2-3; D not certain. Trimming left V 4 bases short and J 0 bases short, with 4 bases between. CDR1 is KGHDR, CDR2 SFDVKD, per germline. The CDR3 runs to 13 residues. The CDR3 region has the DNA TGTGCCACCAGTGACTACAGCACAGATACGCAGTATTTT. Translation gives CATSDYSTDTQYF.

In DNA, the CDR3 is TGCGCCAGCAGTGCTACAGGAATTTCCTACAATGAGCAGTTCTTC. As protein: CASSATGISYNEQFF. V and J are TRBV10-1 and TRBJ2-1; D might be TRBD1 (5 bases). The CDR3 covers 15 residues. The V and J ends lost 4 bases and 1 base respectively, with 11 bases between them. Germline assignment: CDR1 WNHNN and CDR2 SYGVQD (reference sequence).

This chain links TRBV12-3 or TRBV12-4 with TRBJ2-5, with D possibly matching TRBD2 (5 bases). This CDR3 spans 13 amino acids. Trimming took 2 bases from V and 5 from J, leaving 9 bases between them. CDR3 protein: CASSLLAQETQYF. CDR3 nucleotides: TGTGCCAGCAGTTTACTAGCTCAGGAGACCCAGTACTTC.

Remarks on this clone: Other nucleotide sequences from this sample produce the same CDR3. The chain recombines TRBV28 with TRBJ2-1; perhaps TRBD2 as D (5 bases). V was cut by 6 bases and J by 1 base, with 10 bases left in between. The CDR3 contains 14 residues. CDR1 is MDHEN, CDR2 SYDVKM, per germline. Here the CDR3 DNA reads TGTGCCAGCAGCTCCTCGGGGTCCTACAATGAGCAGTTCTTC. This translates into CASSSSGSYNEQFF.

In this sample, this clone turned up a few times. This chain joins TRBV6-2 or TRBV6-3 and TRBJ2-7, with a weak D call TRBD2 (6 bases). The CDR3 is 15 residues long. Trimming pared 2 bases from V and 3 bases from J, leaving 14 bases between. Germline CDR1 reads MNHEY; CDR2 reads SVGEGT. CDR3 region: CASSYGRDFNYEQYF. As DNA, the CDR3 is TGTGCCAGCAGTTACGGGCGGGATTTTAACTACGAGCAGTACTTC.

The chain links TRBV12-3 or TRBV12-4 to TRBJ2-1; the D is unclear. Trimming stripped 6 bases from V and 8 bases from J, with 8 bases between. This CDR3 comprises 11 residues. The CDR3 DNA sequence: TGTGCCAGCAGCCCTAGTGATGAGCAGTTCTTC. Protein sequence: CASSPSDEQFF.

The chain carries TRBV19 and TRBJ1-5; no firm D call. Germline V gene lookup returns CDR1 LNHDA and CDR2 SQIVND (reference sequence). With 5 bases removed from V and 0 bases from J, the gap between germline ends came to 14 bases. CDR3 size: 16 residues. CDR3 in DNA: TGTGCCAGTAGTCCTACAGACCTCTATAGCAATCAGCCCCAGCATTTT. The encoded protein is CASSPTDLYSNQPQHF. The variable domain in full, with the rest retrieved from reference TRBV19 and TRBJ1-5, is DGGITQSPKYLFRKEGQNVTLSCEQNLNHDAMYWYRQDPGQGLRLIYYSQIVNDFQKGDIAEGYSVSREKKESFPLTVTSAQKNPTAFYLCASSPTDLYSNQPQHFGDGTRLSIL.

V gene TRBV7-2 combines with J gene TRBJ1-2, with D perhaps matching TRBD1 (5 bases). Deletions cut 8 bases from V and 0 bases from J, with 10 bases between. There are 13 residues in the CDR3. Per germline, CDR1 SGHTA and CDR2 FQGNSA. The CDR3 is CASGETANYGYTF. The CDR3 nucleotides read TGTGCCAGCGGAGAGACAGCTAACTATGGCTACACCTTC.

The chain is built from TRBV15 and TRBJ2-3, with 9 bases that match TRBD1. The V and J ends lost 2 bases and 4 bases, in that order; junction bases with no gene match: 7. CDR1 is LNHNV, CDR2 YYDKDF, per germline (reference sequence). The CDR3 has 16 amino acids. The CDR3 sequence: CATSRPGQGSADTQYF. The CDR3 coding sequence is TGTGCCACCAGCAGACCGGGACAGGGAAGCGCAGATACGCAGTATTTT.

J is TRBJ1-4 and V is TRBV14, with no clear D. This CDR3 spans 15 amino acids. The ends were cut back, 2 bases at V and 7 bases at J, with 14 bases in the middle. The germline V gene has CDR1 SGHDN and CDR2 FVKESK. CDR3 sequence (DNA): TGTGCCAGCAGCCAAATGACTGGGAGGAGTGAAAAACTGTTTTTT. It codes for CASSQMTGRSEKLFF. Looking up the rest from reference TRBV14 and TRBJ1-4 gives the full variable domain: EAGVTQFPSHSVIEKGQTVTLRCDPISGHDNLYWYRRVMGKEIKFLLHFVKESKQDESGMPNNRFLAERTGGTYSTLKVQPAELEDSGVYFCASSQMTGRSEKLFFGSGTQLSVL.

This clone occurred once. The junction differs from germline at one of its ends, possibly a read error. This sequence joins TRBV7-7 and TRBJ2-3; 10 bases are shared with TRBD1. Germline CDR1 and CDR2: SSHAT and FNYEAQ (reference sequence). This CDR3 has 15 amino acids. DNA for the CDR3: TGTGCTAGCAGCCCCGGGACAGGGGAAACAGATACGCAGTATTTT. It is translated as CASSPGTGETDTQYF.